This T cell receptor (beta chain) derives from a study of CD8+CD57+ T cells in acquired aplastic anemia. Background on the study: Sorting CD4+ and CD8+ cells gave DNA averaging about 3.3 ug.

Patients who underwent sequencing had shown CD8+CD57+ cell expansion by flow cytometry. Severe acquired aplastic anemia affected all patients. TCR beta VDJ combinations and CDR3 sequences were profiled from genomic DNA. Using its own MiXCR run on the reads, TCRdb lists one record per CDR3 protein. The table lists roughly 180,000 distinct CDR3 sequences, 50% to 65% of them singletons. Germline-derived CDR1 and CDR2 are SEHNR and FQNEAQ (reference sequence). The CDR3 has 13 residues. Comment on this clonotype: Its cognate antigen is unknown. At one of its ends the junction is not consistent with the germline gene, which may arise from a read error.

Study-wide findings and caveats: Overlap between patients and controls comprised twenty-nine CD8+ CDR3 sequences. Between patients and controls, CD8+ Simpson's diversity did not vary significantly.

Sequenced: sorted CD4+, CD8+, or CD8+CD57+ T cells (not recorded which) from PBMCs. This sequence originates from a human donor with aplastic anemia. The chain is built from TRBV7-9 and TRBJ2-3; D unclear. The DNA of the CDR3 is TGTGCCCGCAGCTTAGTAGTCACAGATACGCAGTGTTTT. Protein: CARSLVVTDTQCF.